This TCR beta chain appears in the sequencing data of a study of T cells in narcolepsy. Study-wide findings and caveats: Autoreactive clonotypes reportedly recurred in blood of same and different patients, not controls. Comparing one patient's CSF and blood CD4+ clonotypes highlighted HCRT- and TRIB2-specific autoreactive clonotypes.

Repertoires were generated with immunoSEQ multiplex PCR, while TCRdb's copy carries only in-frame clones and drops some. The table has 25,000 to 35,000 clones, 70% to 80% seen once; the top ten hold 6.6%. Points on this clone: Its specificity is unknown.

The sequence derives from a human donor in good health. The material sequenced was memory (CD45RA-) CD4+ T cells from blood.

CDR3 bases: TGTGCCAGCAGGAGGCAGGGTCAAACTAATGAAAAACTGTTTTTT. This sequence encodes CASRRQGQTNEKLFF. The chain has TRBV11-2 and TRBJ1-4; perhaps TRBD1 as D (5 bases). The CDR3 extends over 15 amino acids. The germline gives CDR1 SGHAT, CDR2 FQNNGV. V lost 6 bases to trimming and J lost 1 base, with 12 bases between them.